The entry below describes one T cell receptor (beta chain). These data belong to a study of blood T cell repertoires in COVID-19. Study at large: Acute-phase and convalescent COVID-19 samples originated in the United States, Italy and Spain. T cells, B-cell-depleted T cells, or PBMCs provided the cDNA or gDNA that served as material.

Germline CDR1 reads SGHKS; CDR2 reads YYEKEE (reference sequence). Trimming removed 0 bases at V and 3 bases at J, with 18 bases between. This CDR3 contains 17 residues. Source study methods: By means of reference gene primer amplification, nucleated cell counts were estimated. The protocol was immunoSEQ multiplex PCR, while the TCRdb copy is restricted to in-frame clones and leaves out a portion. That table is the source of V, J and clone size, and D and trimming were worked out from the DNA. The sample contains 240,000 or so clones, about 80% of which appear only once. The material sequenced was peripheral blood. The rearrangement joins TRBV5-5 to TRBJ1-2; no reliable D call. This TCR was recovered from a woman of 80 years or more with acute or convalescent COVID-19. CDR3 DNA: TGTGCCAGCAGCTTGGCCGTTCTAGGTTTATTGGACTATGGCTACACCTTC. Its translation is CASSLAVLGLLDYGYTF.